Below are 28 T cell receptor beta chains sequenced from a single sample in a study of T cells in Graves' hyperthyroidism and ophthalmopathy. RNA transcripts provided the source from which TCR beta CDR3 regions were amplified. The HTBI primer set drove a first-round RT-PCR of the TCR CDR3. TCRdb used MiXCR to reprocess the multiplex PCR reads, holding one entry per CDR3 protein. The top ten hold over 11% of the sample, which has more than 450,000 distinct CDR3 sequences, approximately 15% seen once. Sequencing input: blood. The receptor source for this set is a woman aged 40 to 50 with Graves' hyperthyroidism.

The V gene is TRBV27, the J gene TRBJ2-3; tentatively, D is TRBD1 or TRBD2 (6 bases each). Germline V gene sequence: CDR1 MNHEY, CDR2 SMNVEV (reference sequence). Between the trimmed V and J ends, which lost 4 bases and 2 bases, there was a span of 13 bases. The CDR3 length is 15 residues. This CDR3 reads CASSWGAGATDTQYF. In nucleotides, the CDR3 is TGTGCCAGCAGTTGGGGGGCTGGGGCCACAGATACGCAGTATTTT.

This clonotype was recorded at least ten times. CDR3 amino acids: CASKKTGGSGELFF. CDR3 coding DNA: TGTGCCAGCAAGAAAACAGGGGGATCAGGGGAGCTGTTTTTT. This sequence joins TRBV6-2 or TRBV6-3 and TRBJ2-2, with 8 bases identical to TRBD1. CDR1 is MNHEY, CDR2 SVGEGT, per germline. Trimming took 7 bases from V and 8 from J; bases not matched to a gene: 9. The CDR3 is made up of 14 amino acids.

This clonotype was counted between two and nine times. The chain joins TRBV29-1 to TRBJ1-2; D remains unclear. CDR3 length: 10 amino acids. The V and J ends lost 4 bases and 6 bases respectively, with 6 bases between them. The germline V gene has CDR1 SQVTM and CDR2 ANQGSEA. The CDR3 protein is CSVVADGYTF. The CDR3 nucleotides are TGCAGCGTTGTGGCGGATGGCTACACCTTC.

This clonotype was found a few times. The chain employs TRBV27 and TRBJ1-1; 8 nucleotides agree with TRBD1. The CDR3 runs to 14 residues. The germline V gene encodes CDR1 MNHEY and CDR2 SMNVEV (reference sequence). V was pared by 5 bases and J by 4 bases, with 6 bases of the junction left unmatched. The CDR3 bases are TGTGCCAGCAGTGTGGACAGGGTTGGCACTGAAGCTTTCTTT. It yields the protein CASSVDRVGTEAFF.

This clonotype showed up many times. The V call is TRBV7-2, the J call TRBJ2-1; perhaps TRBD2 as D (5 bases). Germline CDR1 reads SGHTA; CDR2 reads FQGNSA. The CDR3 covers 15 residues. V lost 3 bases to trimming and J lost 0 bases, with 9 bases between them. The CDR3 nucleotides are TGTGCCAGCAGCTTGGACTCACTCTCCTACAATGAGCAGTTCTTC. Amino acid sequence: CASSLDSLSYNEQFF.

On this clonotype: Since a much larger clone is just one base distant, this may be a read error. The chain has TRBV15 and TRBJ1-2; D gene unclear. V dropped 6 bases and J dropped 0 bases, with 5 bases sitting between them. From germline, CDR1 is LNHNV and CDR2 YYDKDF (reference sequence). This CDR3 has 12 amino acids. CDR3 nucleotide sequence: TGTGCCACCAGTGAGCCTAACTATGGCTACACCTTC. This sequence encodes CATSEPNYGYTF.

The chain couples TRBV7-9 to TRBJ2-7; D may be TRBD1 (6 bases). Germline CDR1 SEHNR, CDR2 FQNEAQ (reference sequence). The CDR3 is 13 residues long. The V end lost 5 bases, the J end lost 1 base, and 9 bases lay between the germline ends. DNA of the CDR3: TGTGCCAGCAGCATGACAGGTTCCTACGAGCAGTACTTC. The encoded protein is CASSMTGSYEQYF.

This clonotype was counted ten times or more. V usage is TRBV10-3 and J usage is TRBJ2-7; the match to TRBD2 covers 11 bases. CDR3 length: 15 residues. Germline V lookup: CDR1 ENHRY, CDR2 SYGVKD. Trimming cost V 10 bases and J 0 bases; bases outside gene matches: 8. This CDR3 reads CATRLAGPFSYEQYF. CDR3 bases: TGTGCCACCAGACTAGCGGGACCCTTCTCCTACGAGCAGTACTTC.

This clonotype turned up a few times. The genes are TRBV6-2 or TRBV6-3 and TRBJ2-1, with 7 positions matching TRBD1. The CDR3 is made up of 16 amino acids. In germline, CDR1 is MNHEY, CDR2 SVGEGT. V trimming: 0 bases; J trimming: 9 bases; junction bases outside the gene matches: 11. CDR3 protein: CASSYSRGGGGGEQFF. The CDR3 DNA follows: TGTGCCAGCAGTTACTCGAGAGGGGGCGGTGGTGGTGAGCAGTTCTTC.

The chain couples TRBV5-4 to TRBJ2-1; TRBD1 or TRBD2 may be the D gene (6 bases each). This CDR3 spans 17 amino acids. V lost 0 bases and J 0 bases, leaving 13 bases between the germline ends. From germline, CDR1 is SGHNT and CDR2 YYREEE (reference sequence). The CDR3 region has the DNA TGTGCCAGCAGCTTGGAGGGGGGAACGAGCTCCTACAATGAGCAGTTCTTC. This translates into CASSLEGGTSSYNEQFF.

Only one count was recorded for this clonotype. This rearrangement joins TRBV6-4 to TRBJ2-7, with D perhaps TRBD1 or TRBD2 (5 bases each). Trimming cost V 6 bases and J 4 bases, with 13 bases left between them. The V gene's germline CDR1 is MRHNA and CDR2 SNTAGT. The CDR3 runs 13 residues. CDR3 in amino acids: CASSHGALYEQYF. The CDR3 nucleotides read TGTGCCAGCAGCCACGGGGCCCTTTACGAGCAGTACTTC.

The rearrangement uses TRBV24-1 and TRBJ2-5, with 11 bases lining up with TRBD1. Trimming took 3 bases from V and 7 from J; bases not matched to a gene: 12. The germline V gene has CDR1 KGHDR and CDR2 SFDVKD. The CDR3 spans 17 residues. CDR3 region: CATSDVGPGQGGGTQYF. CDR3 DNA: TGTGCCACCAGTGATGTAGGACCGGGACAGGGGGGGGGGACCCAGTACTTC.

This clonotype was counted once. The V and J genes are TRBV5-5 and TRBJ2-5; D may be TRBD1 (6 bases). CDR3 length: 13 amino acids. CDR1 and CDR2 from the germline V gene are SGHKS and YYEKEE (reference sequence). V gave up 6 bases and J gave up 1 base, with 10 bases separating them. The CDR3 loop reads CASTQGGQETQYF. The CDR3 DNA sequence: TGTGCCAGCACCCAAGGGGGCCAAGAGACCCAGTACTTC.

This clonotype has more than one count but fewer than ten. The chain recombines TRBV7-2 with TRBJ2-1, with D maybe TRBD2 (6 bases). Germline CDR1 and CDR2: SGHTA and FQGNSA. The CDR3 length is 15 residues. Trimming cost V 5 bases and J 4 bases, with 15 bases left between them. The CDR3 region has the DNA TGTGCCAGCAGCGCCGTATCCGGGACTTACAATGAGCAGTTCTTC. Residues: CASSAVSGTYNEQFF.

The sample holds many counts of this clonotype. The CDR3: CSASSIDYEQYF. CDR3 in DNA: TGCAGTGCTAGCTCGATAGACTACGAGCAGTACTTC. The chain couples TRBV20-1 to TRBJ2-7, with D uncertain. Trimming cost V 3 bases and J 3 bases, with 9 bases left between them. CDR3 size: 12 residues. Germline-derived CDR1 and CDR2 are DFQATT and SNEGSKA (reference sequence).

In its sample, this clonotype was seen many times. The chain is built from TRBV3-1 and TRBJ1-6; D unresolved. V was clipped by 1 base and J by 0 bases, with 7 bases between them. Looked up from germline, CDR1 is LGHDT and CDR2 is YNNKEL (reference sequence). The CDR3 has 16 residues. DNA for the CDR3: TGTGCCAGCAGCCAAGGAATGGACTCCTATAATTCACCCCTCCACTTT. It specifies CASSQGMDSYNSPLHF.

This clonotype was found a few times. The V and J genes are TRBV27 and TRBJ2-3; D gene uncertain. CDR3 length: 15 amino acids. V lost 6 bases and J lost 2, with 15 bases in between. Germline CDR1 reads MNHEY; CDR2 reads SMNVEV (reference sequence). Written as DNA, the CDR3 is TGTGCCAGCAGACCGGGCGCTTTAATCACAGATACGCAGTATTTT. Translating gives CASRPGALITDTQYF.

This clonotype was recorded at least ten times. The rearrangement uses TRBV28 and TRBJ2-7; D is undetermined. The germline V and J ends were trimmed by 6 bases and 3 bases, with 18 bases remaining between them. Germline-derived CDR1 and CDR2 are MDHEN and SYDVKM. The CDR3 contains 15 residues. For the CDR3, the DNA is TGTGCCAGCAGCCTGGGTGGGGTTCTGAACTACGAGCAGTACTTC. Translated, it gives CASSLGGVLNYEQYF.

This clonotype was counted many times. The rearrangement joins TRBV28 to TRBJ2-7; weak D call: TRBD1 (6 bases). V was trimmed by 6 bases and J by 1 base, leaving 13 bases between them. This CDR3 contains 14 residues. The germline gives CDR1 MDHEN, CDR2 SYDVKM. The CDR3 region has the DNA TGTGCCAGCAGAGGACAGCGCGTTTCCTACGAGCAGTACTTC. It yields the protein CASRGQRVSYEQYF.

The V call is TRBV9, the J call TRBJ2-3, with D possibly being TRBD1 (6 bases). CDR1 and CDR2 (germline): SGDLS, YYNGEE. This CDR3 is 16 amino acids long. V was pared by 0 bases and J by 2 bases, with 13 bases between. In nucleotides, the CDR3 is TGTGCCAGCAGCGTAGGCGGCAGGGGAGCCACAGATACGCAGTATTTT. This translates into CASSVGGRGATDTQYF. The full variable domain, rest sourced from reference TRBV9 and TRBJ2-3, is DSGVTQTPKHLITATGQRVTLRCSPRSGDLSVYWYQQSLDQGLQFLIQYYNGEERAKGNILERFSAQQFPDLHSELNLSSLELGDSALYFCASSVGGRGATDTQYFGPGTRLTVL.

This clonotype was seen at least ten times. CDR3 sequence (DNA): TGTGCCAGCAGTGTTGGACTAGCGGATTACGAGCAGTACTTC. Amino acids: CASSVGLADYEQYF. This rearrangement joins TRBV2 to TRBJ2-7; 10 positions match TRBD2. Germline V gene sequence: CDR1 SNHLY, CDR2 FYNNEI. There are 14 residues in the CDR3. V lost 4 bases to trimming and J lost 4 bases; unmatched junction nucleotides: 4.

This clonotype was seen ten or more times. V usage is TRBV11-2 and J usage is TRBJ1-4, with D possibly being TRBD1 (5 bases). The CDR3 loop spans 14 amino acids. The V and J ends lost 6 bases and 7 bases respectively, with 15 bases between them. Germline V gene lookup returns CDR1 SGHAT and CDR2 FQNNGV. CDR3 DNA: TGTGCCAGCAGTTGGGGCGCAGGGATTGAAAAACTGTTTTTT. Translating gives CASSWGAGIEKLFF.

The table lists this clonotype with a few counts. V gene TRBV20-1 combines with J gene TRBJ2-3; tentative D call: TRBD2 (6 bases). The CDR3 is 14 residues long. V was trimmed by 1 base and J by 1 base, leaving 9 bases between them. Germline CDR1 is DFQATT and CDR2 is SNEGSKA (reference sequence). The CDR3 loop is CSARVQRGTDTQYF. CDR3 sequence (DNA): TGCAGTGCTAGAGTTCAGCGGGGCACAGATACGCAGTATTTT.

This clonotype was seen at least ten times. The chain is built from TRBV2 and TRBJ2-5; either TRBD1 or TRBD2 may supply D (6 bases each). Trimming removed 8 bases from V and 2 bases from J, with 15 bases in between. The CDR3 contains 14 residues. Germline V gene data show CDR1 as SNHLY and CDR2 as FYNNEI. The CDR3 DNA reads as TGTGCCAGCGGCGGGACAAGGCCTCAAGAGACCCAGTACTTC. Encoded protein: CASGGTRPQETQYF.

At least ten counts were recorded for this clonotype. CDR3 bases: TGTGCCAGCAGTTGGTCCGCACCGGATGGCGTCCTGACTTTC. This encodes CASSWSAPDGVLTF. This rearrangement joins TRBV27 to TRBJ2-6; D remains unclear. The CDR3 length is 14 residues. V dropped 4 bases and J dropped 12 bases, with 16 bases sitting between them. Germline values: CDR1 MNHEY, CDR2 SMNVEV (reference sequence).

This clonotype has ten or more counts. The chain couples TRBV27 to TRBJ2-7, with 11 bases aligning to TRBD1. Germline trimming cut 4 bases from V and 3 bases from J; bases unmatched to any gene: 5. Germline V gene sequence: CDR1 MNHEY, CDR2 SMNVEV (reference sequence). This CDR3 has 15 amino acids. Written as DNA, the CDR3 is TGTGCCAGCAGTTCTCGGGACAGGGGGATCTACGAGCAGTACTTC. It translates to CASSSRDRGIYEQYF.

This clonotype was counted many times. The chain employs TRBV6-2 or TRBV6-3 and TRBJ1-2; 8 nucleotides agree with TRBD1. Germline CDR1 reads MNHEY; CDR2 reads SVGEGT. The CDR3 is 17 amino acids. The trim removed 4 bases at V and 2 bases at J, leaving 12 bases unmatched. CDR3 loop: CASSFYVPGQANYGYTF. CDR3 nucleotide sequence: TGTGCCAGCAGTTTCTACGTCCCGGGACAGGCGAACTATGGCTACACCTTC.

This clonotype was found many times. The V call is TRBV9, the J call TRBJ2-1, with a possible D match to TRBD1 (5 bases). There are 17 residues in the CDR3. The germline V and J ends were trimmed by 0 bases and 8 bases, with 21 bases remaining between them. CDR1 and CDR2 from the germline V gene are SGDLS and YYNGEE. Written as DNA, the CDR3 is TGTGCCAGCAGCGTAGAGGTGGGGCTTGAGACTTACGATGAGCAGTTCTTC. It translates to CASSVEVGLETYDEQFF.